This TCR beta chain comes out of a study of cytomegalovirus exposure and HLA in healthy donors. Germline CDR1 and CDR2: GTSNPN and SVGIG (reference sequence). This CDR3 contains 15 residues. Trimming stripped 1 base from V and 0 bases from J, with 10 bases between. The PCR was carried out with 60 Vbeta primers and 13 Jbeta primers. This table comes from immunoSEQ multiplex PCR, and its TCRdb copy is limited to in-frame clones, with some not included. In the table there are approximately 110,000 clones, 73% of which are singletons. The material sequenced was PBMCs. The sequence came from a middle-aged woman in good health and CMV-seronegative. The chain links TRBV30 to TRBJ1-5; possibly TRBD1 for D (6 bases). CDR3 sequence (DNA): TGTGCCTGGAGTGCCGCAGGGGTTAGCAATCAGCCCCAGCATTTT. Amino acids: CAWSAAGVSNQPQHF.